These T cell receptor beta chains were read from a single sample in a study of Graves' ophthalmopathy and Graves' hyperthyroidism. Each CDR3 protein is one row after TCRdb ran MiXCR on the multiplex PCR reads. The sample has 150,000 or so distinct CDR3 sequences; roughly two fifths are singletons. Specimen: peripheral blood. All receptors derive from a woman aged 40 to 50 with Graves' ophthalmopathy. Each CDR3 is given with its conserved first and last residue. The order of the fields is V gene, CDR3 protein.

v_gene: TRBV6-1
CDR3aa: CASSGPGATMNTEAFF

v_gene: TRBV27
CDR3aa: CASSSGTGYYEQYF

v_gene: TRBV12-3/TRBV12-4
CDR3aa: CASTGAARRYTF

v_gene: TRBV7-2
CDR3aa: CASQIRLQETQYF

v_gene: TRBV28
CDR3aa: CASSLSQGGETQYF

v_gene: TRBV28
CDR3aa: CASSLRLTSETQYF

v_gene: TRBV28
CDR3aa: CASNIGQGDYGYTF

v_gene: TRBV7-3
CDR3aa: CASSFAAGDYEQYF

v_gene: TRBV30
CDR3aa: CAWSSQGDYGYTF

v_gene: TRBV7-9
CDR3aa: CASSPSGGVRETQYF

v_gene: TRBV30
CDR3aa: CAWSTGGEETQYF

v_gene: TRBV6-2/TRBV6-3
CDR3aa: CASSPSGQSGGYTF

v_gene: TRBV27
CDR3aa: CASSLSGQRHYGYTF

v_gene: TRBV4-1
CDR3aa: CASSQEGTSNYEQYF

v_gene: TRBV12-3/TRBV12-4
CDR3aa: CASSFELTGMNTEAFF

v_gene: TRBV19
CDR3aa: CASTPDRGGNTEAFF

v_gene: TRBV25-1
CDR3aa: CASSTGQTQETQYF

v_gene: TRBV19
CDR3aa: CASSPNTYRGSYEQYF

v_gene: TRBV9
CDR3aa: CASSVIAGLSWNTGELFF

v_gene: TRBV10-3
CDR3aa: CAITQETQYF

v_gene: TRBV6-2/TRBV6-3
CDR3aa: CGPLGMFGETDTEAFF

v_gene: TRBV27
CDR3aa: CASSSGTLYENYEQYF

v_gene: TRBV6-1
CDR3aa: CASRRDRSDEQYF

v_gene: TRBV27
CDR3aa: CASSLLTDRGGRLFF

v_gene: TRBV12-3/TRBV12-4
CDR3aa: CASSLGQGFRALHF

v_gene: TRBV12-5
CDR3aa: CASGFLLGPTNTEAFF

v_gene: TRBV15
CDR3aa: CATSREGWHETQYF